This TCR beta chain was recovered during a study of cytomegalovirus exposure and HLA in healthy donors. Across the study: Per a later analysis, the 666 first-cohort and some 110 validation repertoires shared one platform.

For this clone: The target antigen is unknown.

Libraries were prepared by immunoSEQ multiplex PCR; TCRdb keeps only in-frame clonotypes and omits some of them. The repertoire holds approximately 150,000 clones, just over 90% seen once, with roughly 0.7% in the top ten. The CDR3 runs to 17 residues. The V segment lost 0 bases and the J segment 4 bases; nucleotides outside the gene matches: 8. CDR1 and CDR2 from the germline V gene are LGHNT and FRNRAP. Overall study findings and caveats: The TCR clusters that emerged in the first cohort tended, a later analysis found, to co-occur in the 110 or so validation repertoires. Rarity marked most TCR sequences, yet some public TCRs occurred in many donors.

Material for sequencing was PBMCs. The receptor comes from a man younger than 35 in good health and CMV-seronegative. The gene calls are TRBV12-5 and TRBJ1-3; 8 bases are shared with TRBD1. For the CDR3, the DNA is TGTGCTAGTGGTTTGGTGACAGGGGCGTCCTCCGGAAACACCATATATTTT. Amino acids: CASGLVTGASSGNTIYF.